Below are 18 T cell receptor beta chains sequenced from a single sample in a study of cytomegalovirus exposure and HLA in healthy donors. Generated by immunoSEQ multiplex PCR, the TCRdb table keeps only in-frame clones and is missing some. This sample carries approximately 100,000 clones, roughly nine tenths of them seen once, and the ten largest clones take 6% to 6.5%. Sequenced sample: PBMCs. These receptors were collected from a man younger than 30 in good health and CMV-seropositive.

The chain recombines TRBV7-7 with TRBJ2-5; 8 bases match TRBD1. The CDR3 extends over 14 amino acids. V was clipped by 5 bases and J by 6 bases; unmatched bases: 8. The germline V gene has CDR1 SSHAT and CDR2 FNYEAQ (reference sequence). DNA of the CDR3: TGTGCCAGCAGCCGATCAGGGGGCGCACAGACCCAGTACTTC. Residues: CASSRSGGAQTQYF. The full variable domain, its missing parts supplied by reference TRBV7-7 and TRBJ2-5, is GAGVSQSPRYKVTKRGQDVTLRCDPISSHATLYWYQQALGQGPEFLTYFNYEAQPDKSGLPSDRFSAERPEGSISTLTIQRTEQRDSAMYRCASSRSGGAQTQYFGPGTRLLVL.

CDR3 protein: CASSPPSGGPNNEQFF. The CDR3 DNA reads TGTGCCAGCAGCCCTCCAAGCGGGGGCCCTAACAATGAGCAGTTCTTC. The chain employs TRBV6-6 and TRBJ2-1, with TRBD2 matching over 8 bases. CDR3 length equals 16 residues. Germline V gives CDR1 MNHNY, CDR2 SVGAGI (reference sequence). V lost 6 bases and J lost 5; bases outside the gene matches: 12.

The J gene is TRBJ2-3, the V gene TRBV7-8; D remains ambiguous. The germline V and J ends were trimmed by 5 bases and 8 bases, with 8 bases remaining between them. CDR3 length equals 11 residues. Looked up from germline, CDR1 is SGHVS and CDR2 is FQNEAQ. CDR3 bases: TGTGCCAGCAGCACATCAAGTACGCAGTATTTT. This codes for CASSTSSTQYF.

This chain joins TRBV11-2 and TRBJ2-4, with 7 bases fitting TRBD2. CDR1 SGHAT and CDR2 FQNNGV come from the germline V gene. J was trimmed by 6 bases and V by 5 bases; bases with no gene match: 13. The CDR3 is 16 residues long. CDR3 sequence: CASSRSRGEWGNIQYF. Written as DNA, the CDR3 is TGTGCCAGCAGCCGTTCTCGGGGGGAGTGGGGAAACATTCAGTACTTC.

The chain uses TRBV5-6 and TRBJ1-2, with D possibly TRBD1 on 6 matching bases. Germline V gives CDR1 SGHDT, CDR2 YYEEEE. The CDR3 covers 15 residues. V was shortened by 5 bases and J by 0 bases, with 14 bases between the two germline ends. CDR3 amino acids: CASRPGDGTNYGYTF. The CDR3 DNA reads as TGTGCCAGCAGACCAGGGGACGGTACTAACTATGGCTACACCTTC.

J is TRBJ2-5 and V is TRBV9; 12 bases line up with TRBD2. The CDR3 runs to 18 residues. V shed 0 bases, J shed 4 bases, and the junction held 10 bases outside the gene matches. CDR1 is SGDLS and CDR2 is YYNGEE in the germline V gene. In DNA form, the CDR3 reads TGTGCCAGCAGCGTAGCAGGACGAGGACTAGCGGGACTAGAGACCCAGTACTTC. This codes for CASSVAGRGLAGLETQYF.

The chain is built from TRBV2 and TRBJ2-4, with 14 bases lining up with TRBD2. The CDR3 sequence is 17 residues long. The junction had 9 bases not matched to a gene; V was cut back by 0 bases and J by 11 bases. Looked up from germline, CDR1 is SNHLY and CDR2 is FYNNEI. The CDR3 nucleotides are TGTGCCAGCAGTGAAGCGCTCGCCGGACTAGCGGGGGGCTTTCAGTACTTC. Amino acids: CASSEALAGLAGGFQYF.

The genes are TRBV2 and TRBJ2-7; no definite D call. CDR1 and CDR2 (germline): SNHLY, FYNNEI. V was trimmed by 7 bases and J by 6 bases, leaving 13 bases between them. This CDR3 is built from 12 residues. This CDR3 reads CASKIDRVEQYF. The CDR3 nucleotides read TGTGCCAGCAAGATCGATCGGGTCGAGCAGTACTTC.

This sequence joins TRBV9 and TRBJ2-5, with 9 bases identical to TRBD2. The CDR3 length is 15 residues. Trimming cost V 1 base and J 4 bases; bases outside gene matches: 5. Germline CDR1 reads SGDLS; CDR2 reads YYNGEE. In DNA form, the CDR3 reads TGTGCCAGCAGCGTATCTATAGCGGGAGCAGAGACCCAGTACTTC. Translation gives CASSVSIAGAETQYF.

The chain couples TRBV12-5 to TRBJ1-4; 7 nucleotides agree with TRBD1. The junction had 9 bases not matched to a gene; V was cut back by 0 bases and J by 8 bases. The CDR3 sequence is 16 residues long. CDR1 and CDR2 (germline): LGHNT, FRNRAP. In DNA form, the CDR3 reads TGTGCTAGTGGTTTGGTACGAGGAGGGGGCGACGAAAAACTGTTTTTT. It encodes CASGLVRGGGDEKLFF.

V and J are TRBV27 and TRBJ2-5, with D possibly TRBD1 on 5 matching bases. The ends were cut back, 5 bases at V and 4 bases at J, with 8 bases in the middle. Germline V gene sequence: CDR1 MNHEY, CDR2 SMNVEV (reference sequence). This CDR3 comprises 12 residues. The CDR3 region is CASSGAAETQYF. The CDR3 DNA reads TGTGCCAGCAGTGGGGCCGCAGAGACCCAGTACTTC.

The rearrangement uses TRBV5-1 and TRBJ2-3; TRBD1 aligns across 12 bases. Trimming took 3 bases from V and 5 from J; bases not matched to a gene: 4. CDR1 and CDR2 (germline): SGHRS, YFSETQ. CDR3 length: 15 residues. CDR3 bases: TGCGCCAGCAGCTGGGGACAGGGGGCCGTAGATACGCAGTATTTT. It yields the protein CASSWGQGAVDTQYF.

The V call is TRBV27, the J call TRBJ2-2, with TRBD2 identical over 12 bases. CDR3 length: 16 amino acids. Germline V gene lookup returns CDR1 MNHEY and CDR2 SMNVEV (reference sequence). The V segment lost 6 bases and the J segment 1 base; nucleotides outside the gene matches: 3. The DNA of the CDR3 is TGTGCCAGCAGCCTGACTAGCGGGAGGAACACCGGGGAGCTGTTTTTT. It specifies CASSLTSGRNTGELFF.

This clone was recorded a few times. This rearrangement joins TRBV29-1 to TRBJ1-6; D call uncertain. CDR3 length equals 15 residues. CDR1 is SQVTM and CDR2 is ANQGSEA in the germline V gene. The V and J ends lost 4 bases and 9 bases respectively, with 19 bases between them. The CDR3 DNA follows: TGCAGCGTTGCCACAGAGCCTCTGATGAGTTCACCCCTCCACTTT. Translated: CSVATEPLMSSPLHF.

This chain connects TRBV9 to TRBJ1-6, with D hard to call. This CDR3 comprises 14 residues. Germline loops: CDR1 SGDLS, CDR2 YYNGEE. The V gene lost 2 bases and the J gene lost 7 bases, with 10 bases spanning the gap. CDR3 protein: CASSVTDLNSPLHF. In DNA form, the CDR3 reads TGTGCCAGCAGCGTTACAGACCTCAATTCACCCCTCCACTTT.

This clone was seen a handful of times. The chain recombines TRBV7-2 with TRBJ2-7; D may be TRBD1 (6 bases). The germline V and J ends were trimmed by 7 bases and 6 bases, with 16 bases remaining between them. There are 13 residues in the CDR3. Germline V gene data show CDR1 as SGHTA and CDR2 as FQGNSA. The chain's CDR3 is CASNREQGREQYF. The CDR3 bases are TGTGCCAGCAACAGGGAACAGGGTCGCGAGCAGTACTTC.

This rearrangement joins TRBV29-1 to TRBJ2-7; 8 bases map to TRBD1. Germline-derived CDR1 and CDR2 are SQVTM and ANQGSEA. There are 14 residues in the CDR3. V was pared by 1 base and J by 2 bases, with 4 bases of the junction left unmatched. The CDR3 DNA reads TGCAGCGTTGAAGGGACAGGGTACCCCTACGAGCAGTACTTC. Protein product: CSVEGTGYPYEQYF.

The chain joins TRBV5-1 to TRBJ1-1; tentative D call: TRBD1 (5 bases). CDR3 length: 14 residues. Looked up from germline, CDR1 is SGHRS and CDR2 is YFSETQ. V gave up 2 bases and J gave up 1 base, with 9 bases separating them. Written as DNA, the CDR3 is TGCGCCAGCAGCTTAGGGGCACGGAACACTGAAGCTTTCTTT. Translated: CASSLGARNTEAFF.